This T cell receptor beta chain stems from a study of early T cells in non-severe SARS-CoV-2 infection. Overall study: Whole-blood bulk RNA, unsorted, was sequenced, and chains were unpaired.

Researchers attached unique molecular identifiers to individual cDNA molecules. TCRdb passed the 5' RACE reads through MiXCR, listing each CDR3 protein once. The data hold just under 65,000 distinct CDR3 sequences, with around 12% observed a single time. This clonotype was detected many times. Its antigen is unidentified. Whole-study findings and limits: Anti-spike CD8 responses were favored in VDJdb matching, and private and CD4 specificities were missed.

The CDR3 totals 14 residues. The germline V and J ends were trimmed by 10 bases and 2 bases, with 14 bases remaining between them. Source material: whole blood. This clonotype was obtained from an adult who was a healthcare worker with PCR-confirmed SARS-CoV-2 infection or an uninfected control (not recorded which). The chain links TRBV12-3 or TRBV12-4 to TRBJ1-4; weak D call: TRBD1 (6 bases). The CDR3: CATRRGETNEKLFF. The CDR3 DNA follows: TGTGCCACCAGAAGGGGGGAGACTAATGAAAAACTGTTTTTT.